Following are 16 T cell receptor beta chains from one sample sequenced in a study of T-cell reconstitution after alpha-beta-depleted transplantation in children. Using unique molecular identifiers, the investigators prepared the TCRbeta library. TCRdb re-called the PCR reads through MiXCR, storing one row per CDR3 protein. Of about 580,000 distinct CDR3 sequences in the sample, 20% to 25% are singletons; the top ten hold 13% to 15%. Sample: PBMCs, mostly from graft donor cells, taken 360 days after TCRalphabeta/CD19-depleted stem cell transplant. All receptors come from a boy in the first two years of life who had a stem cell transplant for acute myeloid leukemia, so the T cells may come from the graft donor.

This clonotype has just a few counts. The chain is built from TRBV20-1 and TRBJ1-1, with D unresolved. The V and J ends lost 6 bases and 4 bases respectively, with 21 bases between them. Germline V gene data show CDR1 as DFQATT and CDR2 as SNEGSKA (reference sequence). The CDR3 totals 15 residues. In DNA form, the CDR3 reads TGCAGTGCACCGACCGGCGGGCGGGGTACCACTGAAGCTTTCTTT. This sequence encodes CSAPTGGRGTTEAFF.

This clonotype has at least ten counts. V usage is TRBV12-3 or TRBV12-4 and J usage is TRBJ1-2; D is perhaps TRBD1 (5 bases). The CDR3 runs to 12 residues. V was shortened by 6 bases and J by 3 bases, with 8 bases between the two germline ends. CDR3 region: CASSRDHYGYTF. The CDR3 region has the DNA TGTGCCAGCAGCAGGGACCACTATGGCTACACCTTC.

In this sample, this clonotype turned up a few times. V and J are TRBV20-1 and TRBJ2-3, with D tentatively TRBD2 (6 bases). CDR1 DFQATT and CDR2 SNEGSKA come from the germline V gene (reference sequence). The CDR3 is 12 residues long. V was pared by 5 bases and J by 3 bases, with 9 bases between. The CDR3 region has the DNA TGCAGTGCTGCGGGGTCGACAGATACGCAGTATTTT. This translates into CSAAGSTDTQYF.

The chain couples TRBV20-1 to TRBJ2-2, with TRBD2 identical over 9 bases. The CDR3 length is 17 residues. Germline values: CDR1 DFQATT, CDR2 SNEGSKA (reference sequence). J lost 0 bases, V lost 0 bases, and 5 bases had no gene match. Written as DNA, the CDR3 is TGCAGTGCTAGAGACCTCTTAGCGGGGGCGAACACCGGGGAGCTGTTTTTT. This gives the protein CSARDLLAGANTGELFF.

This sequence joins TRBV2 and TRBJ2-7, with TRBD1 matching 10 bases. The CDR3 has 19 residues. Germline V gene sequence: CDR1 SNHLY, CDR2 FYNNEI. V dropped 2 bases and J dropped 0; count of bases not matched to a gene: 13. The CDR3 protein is CASSERRQGAGMGSYEQYV. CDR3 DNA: TGTGCCAGCAGTGAAAGGAGACAGGGGGCCGGTATGGGCTCCTACGAGCAGTACGTC.

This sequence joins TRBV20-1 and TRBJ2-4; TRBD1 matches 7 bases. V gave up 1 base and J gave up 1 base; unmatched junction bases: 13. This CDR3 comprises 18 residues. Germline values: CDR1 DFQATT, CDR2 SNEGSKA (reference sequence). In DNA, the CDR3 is TGCAGTGCTAGAGCCCAGGACAGGCCCGACCGGGCCAAAAACATTCAGTACTTC. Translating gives CSARAQDRPDRAKNIQYF.

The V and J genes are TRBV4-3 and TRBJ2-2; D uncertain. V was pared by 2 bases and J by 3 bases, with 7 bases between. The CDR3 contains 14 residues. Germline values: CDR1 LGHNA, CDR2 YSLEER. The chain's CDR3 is CASSQSTYTGELFF. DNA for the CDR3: TGCGCCAGCAGCCAATCCACTTACACCGGGGAGCTGTTTTTT.

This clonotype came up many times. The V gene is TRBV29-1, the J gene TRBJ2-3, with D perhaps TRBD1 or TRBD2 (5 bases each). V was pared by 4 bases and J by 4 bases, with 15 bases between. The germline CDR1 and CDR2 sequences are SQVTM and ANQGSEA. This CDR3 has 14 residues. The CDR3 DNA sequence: TGCAGCGTTGGAGGGACCAATAGCCCAGATACGCAGTATTTT. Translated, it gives CSVGGTNSPDTQYF.

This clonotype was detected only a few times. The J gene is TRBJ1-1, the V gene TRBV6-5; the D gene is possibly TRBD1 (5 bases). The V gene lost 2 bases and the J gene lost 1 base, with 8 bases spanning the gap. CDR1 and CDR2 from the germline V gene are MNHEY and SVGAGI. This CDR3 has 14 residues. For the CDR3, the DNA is TGTGCCAGCAGTTACGGGGGTTCGAACACTGAAGCTTTCTTT. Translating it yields CASSYGGSNTEAFF.

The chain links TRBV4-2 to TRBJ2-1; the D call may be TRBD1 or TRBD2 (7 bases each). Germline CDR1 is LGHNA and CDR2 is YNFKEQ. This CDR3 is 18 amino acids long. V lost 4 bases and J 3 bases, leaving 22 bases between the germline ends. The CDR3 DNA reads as TGTGCCAGCAGCCCCCGAGGGGGAGGGGGCTTCTTCTACAATGAGCAGTTCTTC. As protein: CASSPRGGGGFFYNEQFF.

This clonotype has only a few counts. The CDR3 nucleotides are TGCAGTGGGGGCAGGGCCACAGATACGCAGTATTTT. Translated: CSGGRATDTQYF. The rearrangement links TRBV20-1 to TRBJ2-3; tentative D call: TRBD1 (5 bases). The germline V gene has CDR1 DFQATT and CDR2 SNEGSKA (reference sequence). Trimming pared 7 bases from V and 2 bases from J, leaving 10 bases between. The CDR3 runs to 12 residues.

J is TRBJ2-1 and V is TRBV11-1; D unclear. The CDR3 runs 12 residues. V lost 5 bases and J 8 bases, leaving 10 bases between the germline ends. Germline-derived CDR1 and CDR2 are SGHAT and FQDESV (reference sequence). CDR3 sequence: CASSNPVDEQFF. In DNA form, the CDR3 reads TGTGCCAGCAGCAACCCCGTGGATGAGCAGTTCTTC.

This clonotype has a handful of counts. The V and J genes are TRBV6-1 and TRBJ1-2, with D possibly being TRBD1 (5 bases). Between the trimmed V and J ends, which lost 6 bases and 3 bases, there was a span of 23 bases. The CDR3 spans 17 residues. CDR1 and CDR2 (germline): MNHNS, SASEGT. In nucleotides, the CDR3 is TGTGCCAGCAGGGACGCTGAGGTGAGGGGCGCCGACTATGGCTACACCTTC. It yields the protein CASRDAEVRGADYGYTF.

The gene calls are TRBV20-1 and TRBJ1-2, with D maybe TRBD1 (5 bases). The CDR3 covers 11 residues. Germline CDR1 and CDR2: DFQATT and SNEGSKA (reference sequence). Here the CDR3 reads CRLGGGYGYTF. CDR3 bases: TGCAGGCTCGGGGGGGGATATGGCTACACCTTC.

This chain's CDR3 is CASSPRLEGGETQYF. DNA for the CDR3: TGTGCCAGCTCACCCCGTCTCGAGGGCGGTGAGACCCAGTACTTC. The chain employs TRBV18 and TRBJ2-5; TRBD2 might be the D (5 bases). Germline V gene data show CDR1 as KGHSH and CDR2 as LQKENI. This CDR3 has 15 residues. Trimming left V 3 bases short and J 5 bases short, with 16 bases between. Complete variable domain (other parts from reference TRBV18 and TRBJ2-5): NAGVMQNPRHLVRRRGQEARLRCSPMKGHSHVYWYRQLPEEGLKFMVYLQKENIIDESGMPKERFSAEFPKEGPSILRIQQVVRGDSAAYFCASSPRLEGGETQYFGPGTRLLVL.

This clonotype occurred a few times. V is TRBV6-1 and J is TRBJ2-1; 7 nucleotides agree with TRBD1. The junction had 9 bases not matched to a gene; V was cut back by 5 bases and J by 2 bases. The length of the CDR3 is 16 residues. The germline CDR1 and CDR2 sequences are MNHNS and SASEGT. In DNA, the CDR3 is TGTGCCAGCAGTCCAGACAGGGCTATCACCTACAATGAGCAGTTCTTC. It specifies CASSPDRAITYNEQFF.